Presented here are 25 T cell receptor beta chains from one specimen sequenced in a study of shared clonotypes between healthy human individuals. The repertoire was sequenced with immunoSEQ multiplex PCR; TCRdb's copy has only in-frame clones and lacks some. The data contain about 1.1 million clones, about 80% of them singletons. The sample taken for sequencing was memory CD4+ T cells from PBMCs. Specified subset: CD45RA-negative fraction. Every receptor here comes from a man younger than 35 in good health. Some clones in this sample may be carry-over from other donors' samples.

Notes on this clone: Other nucleotide sequences in the sample specify the same CDR3. The V call is TRBV7-9, the J call TRBJ1-2; D not resolved. Trimming left V 4 bases short and J 5 bases short, with 8 bases between. The CDR3 sequence is 12 residues long. In germline, CDR1 is SEHNR, CDR2 FQNEAQ (reference sequence). CDR3: CASSSAGYGYTF. CDR3 sequence (DNA): TGTGCCAGCAGCTCCGCTGGGTATGGCTACACCTTC.

The rearrangement links TRBV5-4 to TRBJ2-1; TRBD2 might be the D (5 bases). CDR1 is SGHNT and CDR2 is YYREEE in the germline V gene (reference sequence). The CDR3 is 15 residues long. Trimming removed 2 bases at V and 4 bases at J, with 13 bases between. In DNA, the CDR3 is TGTGCCAGCAGCTTAAGGAGCGGAGCATACAATGAGCAGTTCTTC. Translating gives CASSLRSGAYNEQFF.

This clone was picked up one time. J is TRBJ1-1 and V is TRBV7-2, with no clear D. This CDR3 is 12 amino acids long. Germline V CDR1 and CDR2: SGHTA, FQGNSA. The germline V and J ends were trimmed by 1 base and 10 bases, with 10 bases remaining between them. This chain's CDR3 is CASSLVGFGAFF. The CDR3 DNA follows: TGTGCCAGCAGCTTAGTGGGCTTCGGAGCTTTCTTT.

The chain is built from TRBV7-2 and TRBJ1-5; 7 positions match TRBD1. CDR3 length: 13 amino acids. Germline loops: CDR1 SGHTA, CDR2 FQGNSA. V lost 5 bases and J lost 8; bases outside the gene matches: 6. CDR3 protein: CASSPQGDEPQHF. The CDR3 DNA is TGTGCCAGCAGCCCCCAGGGGGATGAGCCCCAGCATTTT.

The sample holds a few counts of this clone. A much more abundant neighbour one base away suggests this may be a read error. The same CDR3 is also encoded by other DNA sequences in this sample. This chain connects TRBV5-1 to TRBJ1-3; unclear D gene. Germline CDR1 SGHRS, CDR2 YFSETQ. This CDR3 contains 14 residues. V was pared by 0 bases and J by 0 bases, with 4 bases between. The CDR3, as DNA: TGCGCCAGCAGCTTGGACGGCTCTGGAAACACCATATATTTT. This gives the protein CASSLDGSGNTIYF.

The rearrangement links TRBV27 to TRBJ1-3; maybe TRBD1 (5 bases). V was shortened by 1 base and J by 5 bases, with 21 bases between the two germline ends. The CDR3 sequence is 18 residues long. Germline CDR1 is MNHEY and CDR2 is SMNVEV (reference sequence). This CDR3 is CASSLLVRGGFCRNTIYF. The CDR3 DNA sequence: TGTGCCAGCAGTTTATTGGTTCGCGGGGGGTTCTGCCGAAACACCATATATTTT.

The chain combines TRBV5-1 with TRBJ2-3; 13 bases are shared with TRBD2. V shed 5 bases and J 4 bases; nucleotides not matched to a gene: 7. The CDR3 is made up of 16 amino acids. CDR1 is SGHRS, CDR2 YFSETQ, per germline. CDR3 sequence: CASRRTSGSYADTQYF. The CDR3 DNA is TGCGCCAGCAGGCGGACTAGCGGGAGTTACGCAGATACGCAGTATTTT.

This clone showed up just once. The chain has TRBV18 and TRBJ2-7, with 11 bases that match TRBD2. The CDR3 is made up of 15 amino acids. Looked up from germline, CDR1 is KGHSH and CDR2 is LQKENI. After removal of 3 bases from V and 3 bases from J, the junction contained 4 bases not matched to a gene. The CDR3 loop reads CASSPGTSGGYEQYF. CDR3 in DNA: TGTGCCAGCTCACCTGGGACTAGCGGAGGCTACGAGCAGTACTTC.

The chain links TRBV5-4 to TRBJ2-7; no definite D call. Germline CDR1 and CDR2: SGHNT and YYREEE (reference sequence). CDR3 size: 13 residues. V was trimmed by 0 bases and J by 3 bases, leaving 7 bases between them. CDR3 residues: CASSLDPLYEQYF. The CDR3 DNA follows: TGTGCCAGCAGCTTGGACCCGCTCTACGAGCAGTACTTC.

The rearrangement joins TRBV20-1 to TRBJ1-1, with 8 bases lining up with TRBD1. Germline CDR1 DFQATT, CDR2 SNEGSKA (reference sequence). CDR3 length: 11 residues. The CDR3, as DNA: TGCAGAGGTGGACAGGGAGTTAGAGCTTTCTTT. Protein product: CRGGQGVRAFF.

This chain links TRBV18 with TRBJ2-1; D gene unclear. Germline V lookup: CDR1 KGHSH, CDR2 LQKENI. The CDR3 consists of 16 residues. Trimming pared 4 bases from V and 0 bases from J, leaving 13 bases between. CDR3 in amino acids: CASSLFTSSSYNEQFF. The CDR3 coding sequence is TGTGCCAGCTCACTGTTTACTTCCTCCTCCTACAATGAGCAGTTCTTC. The full variable domain, with the rest looked up from reference TRBV18 and TRBJ2-1, is NAGVMQNPRHLVRRRGQEARLRCSPMKGHSHVYWYRQLPEEGLKFMVYLQKENIIDESGMPKERFSAEFPKEGPSILRIQQVVRGDSAAYFCASSLFTSSSYNEQFFGPGTRLTVL.

The chain links TRBV2 to TRBJ2-3, with D tentatively TRBD2 (6 bases). V lost 3 bases to trimming and J lost 11 bases, with 12 bases between them. The CDR3 sequence is 12 residues long. Germline V gene data show CDR1 as SNHLY and CDR2 as FYNNEI. The CDR3 loop reads CASSEWRAMQYF. In nucleotides, the CDR3 is TGTGCCAGCAGTGAGTGGAGGGCCATGCAGTATTTT.

Comment on this clone: Other DNA sequences of this sample code for an identical CDR3. The chain recombines TRBV7-2 with TRBJ1-1; D gene uncertain. The CDR3 totals 13 residues. V lost 5 bases, J lost 4 bases, and 11 bases lay in between. Looked up from germline, CDR1 is SGHTA and CDR2 is FQGNSA. CDR3 residues: CASSLEGITEAFF. DNA of the CDR3: TGTGCCAGCAGCCTCGAAGGGATCACTGAAGCTTTCTTT.

CDR3 bases: TGTGCCAGCAGTTCCGGCAGGGGAGGCTACACCTTC. It yields the protein CASSSGRGGYTF. The chain combines TRBV2 with TRBJ1-2; D is perhaps TRBD1 (6 bases). The CDR3 covers 12 residues. CDR1 is SNHLY and CDR2 is FYNNEI in the germline V gene. V lost 5 bases, J lost 8 bases, and 12 bases lay in between.

The rearrangement links TRBV7-2 to TRBJ2-3, with D unclear. Trimming took 6 bases from V and 1 from J, leaving 8 bases between them. Germline-derived CDR1 and CDR2 are SGHTA and FQGNSA. The CDR3 consists of 13 residues. The CDR3 nucleotides read TGTGCCAGCAGTGACACCCGCACAGATACGCAGTATTTT. Its translation: CASSDTRTDTQYF.

The chain has TRBV7-9 and TRBJ2-6; 9 bases agree with TRBD1. Trimming removed 2 bases from V and 10 bases from J; junction bases left unmatched: 9. Germline CDR1 reads SEHNR; CDR2 reads FQNEAQ (reference sequence). The length of the CDR3 is 16 residues. The CDR3 region is CASSLPMTGGINVLTF. The DNA of the CDR3 is TGTGCCAGCAGCTTACCTATGACAGGGGGTATAAACGTCCTGACTTTC.

The chain is built from TRBV7-3 and TRBJ2-1, with 7 bases lining up with TRBD1. Looked up from germline, CDR1 is SGHTA and CDR2 is FQGTGA. V lost 2 bases and J lost 3; bases outside the gene matches: 7. There are 16 residues in the CDR3. This CDR3 reads CASSLSGQSYYNEQFF. The CDR3 nucleotides read TGTGCCAGCAGCTTATCGGGACAGTCCTACTACAATGAGCAGTTCTTC.

The gene calls are TRBV28 and TRBJ1-1; D gene ambiguous. The CDR3 has 14 amino acids. Trimming removed 6 bases at V and 1 base at J, with 12 bases between. The germline V gene encodes CDR1 MDHEN and CDR2 SYDVKM. CDR3 sequence (DNA): TGTGCCAGCAGGAGTTTCCCAGGGAACACTGAAGCTTTCTTT. Translating it yields CASRSFPGNTEAFF. Using reference TRBV28 and TRBJ1-1 for the parts outside the CDR3, the full variable domain is DVKVTQSSRYLVKRTGEKVFLECVQDMDHENMFWYRQDPGLGLRLIYFSYDVKMKEKGDIPEGYSVSREKKERFSLILESASTNQTSMYLCASRSFPGNTEAFFGQGTRLTVV.

Only one count was recorded for this clone. The chain couples TRBV19 to TRBJ2-7; 8 nucleotides align to TRBD1. Germline V CDR1 and CDR2: LNHDA, SQIVND (reference sequence). This CDR3 region has 14 residues. With V trimmed by 5 bases and J by 4 bases, 7 bases remained unmatched. As DNA, the CDR3 is TGTGCCAGTAGTTCTGGGACAGGCTCGTACGAGCAGTACTTC. Amino acid sequence: CASSSGTGSYEQYF.

This clone was counted once. One base away lies a much larger clone, so this may be a sequencing read error. This chain uses TRBV6-1 with TRBJ2-5; 8 nucleotides agree with TRBD1. V trimming: 5 bases; J trimming: 3 bases; junction bases outside the gene matches: 2. CDR1 is MNHNS and CDR2 is SASEGT in the germline V gene. The CDR3 has 13 residues. For the CDR3, the DNA is TGTGCCAGCAGTTTGACAGGGGAAGAGACCCAGTACTTC. Protein product: CASSLTGEETQYF.

In this sample, this clone turned up a few times. The chain joins TRBV19 to TRBJ2-7; perhaps TRBD2 as D (6 bases). This CDR3 spans 15 amino acids. Germline CDR1 and CDR2: LNHDA and SQIVND (reference sequence). V shed 5 bases and J shed 0 bases, with 14 bases lying between them. The CDR3 region is CASSYHPGLSYEQYF. Here the CDR3 DNA reads TGTGCCAGTAGTTATCATCCGGGACTCTCCTACGAGCAGTACTTC. Looking up the rest from reference TRBV19 and TRBJ2-7 gives the full variable domain: DGGITQSPKYLFRKEGQNVTLSCEQNLNHDAMYWYRQDPGQGLRLIYYSQIVNDFQKGDIAEGYSVSREKKESFPLTVTSAQKNPTAFYLCASSYHPGLSYEQYFGPGTRLTVT.

In DNA form, the CDR3 reads TGTGCCAGCAGTTACGGGTCTGGGGCTAGCGGCAATGAGCAGTTCTTC. Amino acid sequence: CASSYGSGASGNEQFF. This chain uses TRBV6-5 with TRBJ2-1, with 7 bases matching TRBD2. J lost 6 bases, V lost 2 bases, and 10 bases had no gene match. CDR3 length: 16 amino acids. Germline V gene lookup returns CDR1 MNHEY and CDR2 SVGAGI.

This clone was picked up one time. V gene TRBV18 combines with J gene TRBJ2-7; D might be TRBD2 (5 bases). The CDR3 is made up of 14 amino acids. Germline assignment: CDR1 KGHSH and CDR2 LQKENI. Trimming took 2 bases from V and 2 from J, leaving 10 bases between them. CDR3 protein: CASSPSTGTYEQYF. CDR3 in DNA: TGTGCCAGCTCACCATCCACGGGGACCTACGAGCAGTACTTC.

This rearrangement joins TRBV5-6 to TRBJ2-7; D might be TRBD1 or TRBD2, each matching 5 bases. Trimming cost V 4 bases and J 3 bases, with 14 bases left between them. Looked up from germline, CDR1 is SGHDT and CDR2 is YYEEEE. This CDR3 has 14 amino acids. CDR3 residues: CASSALGPLYEQYF. In nucleotides, the CDR3 is TGTGCCAGCAGCGCCCTGGGACCACTCTACGAGCAGTACTTC. Looking up the rest from reference TRBV5-6 and TRBJ2-7 gives the full variable domain: DAGVTQSPTHLIKTRGQQVTLRCSPKSGHDTVSWYQQALGQGPQFIFQYYEEEERQRGNFPDRFSGHQFPNYSSELNVNALLLGDSALYLCASSALGPLYEQYFGPGTRLTVT.

About this clone itself: A much larger clone differs by one base, so this may be a read error. Other DNA variants within this sample encode the same CDR3. The chain couples TRBV5-3 to TRBJ1-1, with D possibly being TRBD1 (5 bases). TRBV5-3 is identified as an open reading frame with a role that is uncertain. This CDR3 comprises 18 residues. CDR3 nucleotide sequence: TGTGCCAGGAGCTTTGTTGGTGGGGCAGGAGACTTGAACACTGAAGCTTTCTTT. It translates to CARSFVGGAGDLNTEAFF.